What follows is one T cell receptor beta chain and its context. Its antigen is undetermined. These data come from a study of T cell responses to AZD1222 COVID-19 vaccine. Method: immunoSEQ multiplex PCR; TCRdb's copy keeps in-frame clones and lacks some. The profile shows about 100,000 clones, about 89% of them singletons. Broader study findings: In the spike-specific TCR repertoire, nearly half reportedly target unmutated variant regions.

The CDR3 has 17 residues. Losses at the gene ends were 0 bases for V and 2 bases for J; bases not matched to a gene: 8. From germline, CDR1 is SGHRS and CDR2 YFSETQ. The origin of this receptor is an adult in good health. The chain is built from TRBV5-1 and TRBJ2-5, with TRBD2 identical over 9 bases. The source was peripheral blood, collected on day 0 of AZD1222 vaccination. The CDR3 nucleotides are TGCGCCAGCAGCTTGGGACCGGCGGGAGGGCCGCAAGAGACCCAGTACTTC. It is translated as CASSLGPAGGPQETQYF.